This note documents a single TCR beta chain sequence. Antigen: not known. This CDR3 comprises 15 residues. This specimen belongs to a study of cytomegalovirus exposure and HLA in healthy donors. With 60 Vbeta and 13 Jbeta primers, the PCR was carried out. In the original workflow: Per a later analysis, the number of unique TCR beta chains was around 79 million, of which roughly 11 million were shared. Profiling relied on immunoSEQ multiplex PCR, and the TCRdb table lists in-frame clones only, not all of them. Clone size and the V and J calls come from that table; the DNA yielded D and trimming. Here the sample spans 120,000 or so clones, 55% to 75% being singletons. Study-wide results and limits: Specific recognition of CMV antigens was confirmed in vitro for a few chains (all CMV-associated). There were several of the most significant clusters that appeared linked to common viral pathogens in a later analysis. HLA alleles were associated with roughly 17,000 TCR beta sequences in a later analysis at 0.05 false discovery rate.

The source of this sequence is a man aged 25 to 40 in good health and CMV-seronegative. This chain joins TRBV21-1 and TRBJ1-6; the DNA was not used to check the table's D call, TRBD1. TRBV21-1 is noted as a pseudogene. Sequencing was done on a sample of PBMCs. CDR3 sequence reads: CASKTGQGRSSPLHF. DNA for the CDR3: TGTGCCAGCAAGACTGGACAGGGGCGAAGTTCACCCCTCCACTTT.